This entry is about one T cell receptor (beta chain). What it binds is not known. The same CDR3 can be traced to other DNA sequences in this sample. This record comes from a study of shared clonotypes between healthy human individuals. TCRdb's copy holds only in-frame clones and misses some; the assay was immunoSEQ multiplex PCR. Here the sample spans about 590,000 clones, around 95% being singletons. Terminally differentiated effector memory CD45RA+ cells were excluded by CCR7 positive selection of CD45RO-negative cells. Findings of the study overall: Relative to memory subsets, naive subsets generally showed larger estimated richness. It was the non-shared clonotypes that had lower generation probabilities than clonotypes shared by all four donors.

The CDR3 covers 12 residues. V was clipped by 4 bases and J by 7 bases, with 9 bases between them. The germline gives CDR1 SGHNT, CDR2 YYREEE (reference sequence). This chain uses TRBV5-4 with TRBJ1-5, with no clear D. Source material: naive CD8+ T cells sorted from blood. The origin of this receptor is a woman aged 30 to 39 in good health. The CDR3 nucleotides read TGTGCCAGCAGCCTGGAGGGACAGCCCCAGCATTTT. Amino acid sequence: CASSLEGQPQHF.